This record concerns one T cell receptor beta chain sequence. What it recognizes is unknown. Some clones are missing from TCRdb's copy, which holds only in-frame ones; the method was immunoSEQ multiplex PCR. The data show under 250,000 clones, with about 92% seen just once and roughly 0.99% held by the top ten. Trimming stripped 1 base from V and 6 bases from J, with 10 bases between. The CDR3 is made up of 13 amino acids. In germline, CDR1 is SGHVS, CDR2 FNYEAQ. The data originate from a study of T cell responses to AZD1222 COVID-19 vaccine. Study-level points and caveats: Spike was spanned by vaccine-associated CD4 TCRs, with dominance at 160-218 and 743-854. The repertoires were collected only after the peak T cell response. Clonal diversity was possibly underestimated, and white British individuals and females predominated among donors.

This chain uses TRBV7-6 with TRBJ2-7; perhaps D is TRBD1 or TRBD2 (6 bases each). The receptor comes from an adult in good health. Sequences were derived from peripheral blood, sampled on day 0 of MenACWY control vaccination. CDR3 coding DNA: TGTGCCAGCAGCTTAGGACTAGGGGGCGAGCAGTACTTC. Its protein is CASSLGLGGEQYF.